This TCR beta chain was retrieved from a study of blood T cell repertoires in COVID-19. For the study at large: The United States, Italy and Spain supplied acute and convalescent COVID-19 samples. The analysed material was cDNA or gDNA that came from T cells, B-cell-depleted T cells, or PBMCs.

This clone has just one count. The CDR3 runs 13 residues. V lost 1 base and J lost 6, with 7 bases in between. CDR1 and CDR2 (germline): PRHDT, FYEKMQ (reference sequence). In the study's own analysis: Amplification of reference gene primers provided the estimated nucleated cell counts. Repertoires were generated with immunoSEQ multiplex PCR, while TCRdb's copy carries only in-frame clones and drops some. That table furnishes V, J and clone size, whereas the DNA furnished D and trimming. Here the sample spans 200,000 to 250,000 clones, roughly 81% being singletons. This receptor was taken from a man aged 50 to 59 with acute or convalescent COVID-19. The chain recombines TRBV13 with TRBJ2-1, with D perhaps matching TRBD2 (5 bases). Sequenced: peripheral blood. Written as DNA, the CDR3 is TGTGCCAGCAGCTTAGTAGGGAGCAATGAGCAGTTCTTC. Translating it yields CASSLVGSNEQFF. Using reference TRBV13 and TRBJ2-1 for the parts outside the CDR3, the full variable domain is AAGVIQSPRHLIKEKRETATLKCYPIPRHDTVYWYQQGPGQDPQFLISFYEKMQSDKGSIPDRFSAQQFSDYHSELNMSSLELGDSALYFCASSLVGSNEQFFGPGTRLTVL.